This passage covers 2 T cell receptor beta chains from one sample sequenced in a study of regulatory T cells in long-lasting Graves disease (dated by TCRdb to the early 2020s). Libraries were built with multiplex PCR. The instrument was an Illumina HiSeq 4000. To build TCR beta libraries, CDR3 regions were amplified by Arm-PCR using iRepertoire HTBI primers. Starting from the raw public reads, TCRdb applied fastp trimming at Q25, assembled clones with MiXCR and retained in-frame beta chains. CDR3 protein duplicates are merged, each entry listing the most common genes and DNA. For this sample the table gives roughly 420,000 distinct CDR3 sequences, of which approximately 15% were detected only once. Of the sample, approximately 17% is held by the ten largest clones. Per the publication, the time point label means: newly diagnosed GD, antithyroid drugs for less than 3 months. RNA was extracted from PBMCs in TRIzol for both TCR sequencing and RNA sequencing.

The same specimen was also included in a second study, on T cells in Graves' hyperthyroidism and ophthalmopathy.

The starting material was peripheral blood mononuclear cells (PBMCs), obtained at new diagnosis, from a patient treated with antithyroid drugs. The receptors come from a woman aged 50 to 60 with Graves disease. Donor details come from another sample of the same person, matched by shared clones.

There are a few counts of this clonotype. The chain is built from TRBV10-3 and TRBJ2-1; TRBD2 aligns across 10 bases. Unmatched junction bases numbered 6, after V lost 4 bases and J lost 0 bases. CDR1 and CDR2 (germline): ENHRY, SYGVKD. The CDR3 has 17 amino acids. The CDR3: CAISGSSSGSSYNEQFF. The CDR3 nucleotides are TGTGCCATCAGTGGATCGTCTAGCGGGAGCTCCTACAATGAGCAGTTCTTC.

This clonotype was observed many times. The CDR3 loop is CASSLSVTIYNEQFF. In DNA form, the CDR3 reads TGTGCCAGCAGTTTATCTGTTACGATCTACAATGAGCAGTTCTTC. The chain combines TRBV28 with TRBJ2-1; D uncertain. Deletions cut 1 base from V and 3 bases from J, with 10 bases between. Germline lookup yields CDR1 MDHEN and CDR2 SYDVKM. The CDR3 runs 15 residues.